The entry that follows covers one T cell receptor beta chain sequence. Patients at the Seattle site were enrolled during active infection and followed longitudinally. The data were obtained in a study of blood T cell repertoires in COVID-19. At the level of the study: Researchers got acute and convalescent COVID-19 samples from the United States, Italy and Spain. Sources were T cells, B-cell-depleted T cells, or PBMCs; the material itself was cDNA or gDNA.

V was trimmed by 1 base and J by 6 bases, leaving 7 bases between them. This CDR3 comprises 14 residues. Per the germline V gene, CDR1 is KGHSH and CDR2 is LQKENI. Per the authors' pipeline: Reference gene primer amplification gave estimated nucleated cell counts. The method was immunoSEQ multiplex PCR; TCRdb's version includes in-frame clones alone and lacks a portion of them. That table supplies the V and J calls and clone size; D and trimming were determined from the DNA. The profile shows fewer than 250,000 clones, 80% to 95% of them singletons. The receptor's source is a man aged 55-75 years with COVID-19, enrolled during active disease. J is TRBJ1-6 and V is TRBV18; D is undetermined. Source material: peripheral blood. The CDR3: CASSPQEGNSPLHF. DNA of the CDR3: TGTGCCAGCTCACCACAGGAGGGTAATTCACCCCTCCACTTT. Combining the CDR3 with reference TRBV18 and TRBJ1-6 gives the whole variable domain NAGVMQNPRHLVRRRGQEARLRCSPMKGHSHVYWYRQLPEEGLKFMVYLQKENIIDESGMPKERFSAEFPKEGPSILRIQQVVRGDSAAYFCASSPQEGNSPLHFGNGTRLTVT.